A selection of T cell receptor beta chains follows, all from one sample in a study of T-cell memory formation after mild COVID-19. TCRdb itself ran the 5' RACE reads through MiXCR, one entry per CDR3 protein. The sample yields approximately 500,000 distinct CDR3 sequences, about 23% seen once. The sample was PBMCs or a T cell subset sorted from them (not recorded which). The receptors shown here come from an adult woman who had mild COVID-19 (a few samples of this study predate the infection). Cell type and time point are not known. Both conserved end residues are part of each CDR3. A D gene is named only where the DNA matches it firmly. For some rows the clone size is stated as once, few or many, or as a class when expanded; others skip it.

len,v_gene,j_gene,d_gene,abundance,CDR3aa,CDR3nt
14,TRBV5-1,TRBJ2-5,-,few,CASSSPPSGETQYF,TGCGCCAGCAGCTCCCCGCCCAGCGGTGAGACCCAGTACTTC
15,TRBV30,TRBJ2-2,TRBD1,-,CAWSGDRVNTGELFF,TGTGCCTGGAGTGGGGACAGAGTGAACACCGGGGAGCTGTTTTTT
15,TRBV2,TRBJ2-7,-,few,CASSDGIGSFYEQYF,TGTGCCAGCAGTGATGGTATTGGAAGTTTCTACGAGCAGTACTTC
15,TRBV6-1,TRBJ2-1,-,-,CASTRGAHSYNEQFF,TGTGCCAGCACTCGGGGGGCCCACTCCTACAATGAGCAGTTCTTC
10,TRBV29-1,TRBJ2-7,-,-,CSVEIDEQYF,TGCAGCGTTGAGATTGACGAGCAGTACTTC
13,TRBV6-5,TRBJ2-5,-,-,CASSPVHQETQYF,TGTGCCAGCAGCCCAGTACACCAAGAGACCCAGTACTTC
15,TRBV5-1,TRBJ2-3,-,-,CASSGDRPGADTQYF,TGCGCCAGCAGCGGGGACCGTCCCGGGGCAGATACGCAGTATTTT
15,TRBV7-2,TRBJ1-2,TRBD1,few,CASSFGQGQAYGYTF,TGTGCCAGCAGCTTCGGACAGGGGCAGGCCTATGGCTACACCTTC
13,TRBV12-3/TRBV12-4,TRBJ1-2,-,-,CASSSGGENPYTF,TGTGCCAGCAGTTCGGGGGGCGAGAACCCCTACACCTTC
15,TRBV27,TRBJ2-2,TRBD1,-,CASSPWTGVVGGLFF,TGTGCCAGCAGTCCCTGGACAGGGGTGGTTGGGGGGCTGTTTTTT
16,TRBV20-1,TRBJ2-5,-,few,CSAWPGVPDLQETQYF,TGCAGTGCTTGGCCCGGGGTTCCAGACTTACAAGAGACCCAGTACTTC
13,TRBV7-3,TRBJ1-6,-,few,CASSLTADSPLHF,TGTGCCAGCAGCTTAACGGCGGATTCACCCCTCCACTTT
15,TRBV5-1,TRBJ2-2,-,few,CASTNEPQGTGELFF,TGCGCCAGCACCAATGAGCCCCAAGGGACCGGGGAGCTGTTTTTT
13,TRBV6-2/TRBV6-3,TRBJ2-7,-,few,CASRKTSTYEQYF,TGTGCCAGCAGAAAAACTAGCACATACGAGCAGTACTTC
15,TRBV29-1,TRBJ2-2,-,-,CSVGTGSRNTGELFF,TGCAGCGTCGGAACAGGGTCGCGGAACACCGGGGAGCTGTTTTTT
14,TRBV5-4,TRBJ2-7,-,-,CASSSDPGAYEQYF,TGTGCCAGCAGCTCCGACCCGGGAGCCTACGAGCAGTACTTC
14,TRBV5-5,TRBJ2-7,-,few,CASSLVVQGREQYF,TGTGCCAGCAGCTTGGTAGTCCAGGGGCGGGAGCAGTACTTC
13,TRBV5-1,TRBJ2-7,-,few,CASSSDRFYEQYF,TGCGCCAGCAGCTCCGACAGATTCTACGAGCAGTACTTC
14,TRBV5-1,TRBJ1-1,TRBD1,-,CASSSGTGGPEAFF,TGCGCCAGCAGCTCCGGGACAGGGGGCCCTGAAGCTTTCTTT
16,TRBV5-1,TRBJ2-1,-,few,CASSLEGASAYNEQFF,TGCGCCAGCAGCTTGGAGGGGGCTAGCGCTTACAATGAGCAGTTCTTC
15,TRBV7-9,TRBJ1-2,TRBD1,few,CASSLTGGQGYGYTF,TGTGCCAGCAGCCTGACAGGGGGTCAAGGCTATGGCTACACCTTC
16,TRBV7-6,TRBJ2-7,TRBD1,-,CASSSELTGPSYEQYF,TGTGCCAGCAGCTCCGAATTGACAGGGCCTAGTTACGAGCAGTACTTC
15,TRBV19,TRBJ1-1,-,few,CASSYRGGRGTEAFF,TGTGCCAGTAGTTACAGAGGGGGGAGAGGCACTGAAGCTTTCTTT
15,TRBV14,TRBJ2-1,-,few,CASSQPSELFNEQFF,TGTGCCAGCAGCCAACCCTCAGAACTCTTCAATGAGCAGTTCTTC
16,TRBV9,TRBJ2-7,-,-,CASSVGGGVGPYEQYF,TGTGCCAGCAGCGTAGGGGGAGGTGTTGGCCCGTACGAGCAGTACTTC
15,TRBV19,TRBJ2-2,-,-,CASRGARGYTGELFF,TGTGCCAGTAGGGGGGCTCGGGGGTACACCGGGGAGCTGTTTTTT
16,TRBV2,TRBJ2-7,-,few,CASSEDPRGYTNEQYF,TGTGCCAGCAGTGAAGACCCCAGGGGCTACACTAACGAGCAGTACTTC
12,TRBV2,TRBJ2-1,TRBD2,few,CASKRGYNEQFF,TGTGCCAGCAAGCGGGGCTACAATGAGCAGTTCTTC
17,TRBV5-1,TRBJ1-4,-,-,CASTPRGRGAANEKLFF,TGCGCCAGCACCCCCCGAGGGAGGGGAGCGGCGAATGAAAAACTGTTTTTT
15,TRBV11-2,TRBJ2-4,TRBD2,few,CASSSLAGAKNIQYF,TGTGCCAGCAGCTCCTTAGCGGGAGCCAAAAACATTCAGTACTTC
15,TRBV2,TRBJ2-5,TRBD2,-,CASAGTSGRQETQYF,TGTGCCAGCGCCGGGACTAGCGGGAGACAAGAGACCCAGTACTTC
16,TRBV4-1,TRBJ1-1,-,-,CASSPWDSILSAEAFF,TGCGCCAGCAGCCCATGGGACTCCATCCTAAGCGCTGAAGCTTTCTTT
14,TRBV12-3/TRBV12-4,TRBJ2-2,-,few,CASSVPGTPGELFF,TGTGCCAGCAGTGTTCCCGGGACTCCCGGGGAGCTGTTTTTT
14,TRBV5-6,TRBJ2-7,TRBD2,few,CASSFTGLVYEQYF,TGTGCCAGCAGCTTTACGGGACTAGTGTACGAGCAGTACTTC
16,TRBV5-1,TRBJ2-7,TRBD1,-,CASSTSTGGRTYEQYF,TGCGCCAGCAGCACCTCCACAGGGGGCAGAACCTACGAGCAGTACTTC
14,TRBV3-1,TRBJ1-3,-,-,CASSQGLFGNTIYF,TGTGCCAGCAGCCAAGGGCTTTTCGGAAACACCATATATTTT
14,TRBV12-3/TRBV12-4,TRBJ2-3,TRBD2,-,CASSLGGGSDTQYF,TGTGCCAGCAGTTTGGGCGGGGGATCAGATACGCAGTATTTT
13,TRBV29-1,TRBJ2-3,TRBD2,-,CSAAGVFTDTQYF,TGCAGCGCAGCGGGGGTGTTCACAGATACGCAGTATTTT
16,TRBV15,TRBJ1-1,-,-,CATSRGTGIGNTEAFF,TGTGCCACCAGCAGGGGTACAGGTATCGGGAACACTGAAGCTTTCTTT
17,TRBV7-6,TRBJ2-2,-,-,CASSLTTIGLNTGELFF,TGTGCCAGCAGCTTAACGACTATCGGATTAAACACCGGGGAGCTGTTTTTT
13,TRBV6-1,TRBJ1-6,-,-,CASTGSFNSPLHF,TGTGCCAGCACGGGGTCTTTCAATTCACCCCTCCACTTT
12,TRBV29-1,TRBJ2-7,TRBD1,-,CSVVRTGQGQYF,TGCAGCGTTGTGAGGACAGGGCAGGGCCAGTACTTC
15,TRBV7-9,TRBJ2-3,TRBD2,-,CASSIVGGPTDTQYF,TGTGCCAGCAGTATAGTGGGAGGGCCCACAGATACGCAGTATTTT
17,TRBV15,TRBJ2-1,TRBD2,few,CATSRDRGGGAGRAQFF,TGTGCCACCAGCAGAGATCGGGGCGGGGGGGCCGGACGAGCGCAGTTCTTC
15,TRBV7-3,TRBJ2-3,-,-,CASSFRAGPTDTQYF,TGTGCCAGCAGCTTTCGGGCGGGGCCCACAGATACGCAGTATTTT
16,TRBV7-2,TRBJ2-3,TRBD2,few,CASSWILAGASDTQYF,TGTGCCAGCAGCTGGATACTAGCGGGAGCCTCAGATACGCAGTATTTT
14,TRBV9,TRBJ2-3,-,-,CASSPANRVDTQYF,TGTGCCAGCAGCCCCGCAAACCGGGTAGATACGCAGTATTTT
15,TRBV20-1,TRBJ2-2,TRBD2,few,CSARVGGVGTGELFF,TGCAGTGCTAGAGTTGGGGGGGTAGGAACCGGGGAGCTGTTTTTT
14,TRBV5-4,TRBJ2-3,-,-,CASSLGNRADTQYF,TGTGCCAGCAGCTTGGGTAACAGGGCAGATACGCAGTATTTT
11,TRBV23-1,TRBJ2-5,-,-,CASSWVGTQYF,TGCGCCAGCAGTTGGGTGGGGACCCAGTACTTC
13,TRBV7-9,TRBJ2-2,TRBD1,few,CASSETGFGELFF,TGTGCCAGCAGCGAGACAGGGTTCGGGGAGCTGTTTTTT
15,TRBV4-1,TRBJ2-3,TRBD2,-,CASSQGGGSPDTQYF,TGCGCCAGCAGCCAAGGGGGCGGGAGCCCCGATACGCAGTATTTT
14,TRBV4-1,TRBJ2-7,-,-,CASSKDGRPVEQYF,TGCGCCAGCAGCAAGGATGGTCGTCCCGTCGAGCAGTACTTC